Sequencing of this T cell receptor beta chain was carried out in a study of glioma-infiltrating T cells after dendritic cell vaccination. This clone was picked up one time. Produced via immunoSEQ multiplex PCR; TCRdb's table is partial and in-frame only. The table records approximately 100,000 clones, roughly 80% of them present only once. The sequence derives from a human donor with glioblastoma. Sample: blood, taken before dendritic cell vaccination.

CDR3 sequence: CASMGDRANYEQYF. The CDR3 coding sequence is TGTGCCAGCATGGGGGACAGGGCGAACTACGAGCAGTACTTC. The V and J genes are TRBV6-1 and TRBJ2-5, with 9 bases that match TRBD1. The J call is uncertain, as TRBJ2-7 better fits the DNA end. This CDR3 is 14 amino acids long. Germline values: CDR1 MNHNS, CDR2 SASEGT.